What follows describes a single T cell receptor (beta chain). Its antigen is unknown. The CDR3 length is 15 residues. V lost 4 bases, J lost 2 bases, and 12 bases lay in between. Looked up from germline, CDR1 is SNHLY and CDR2 is FYNNEI. These data originate in a study of vaccination and CD4 T cells after COVID-19. As for the study in general: The study enrolled six male and four female convalescents, two of whom were Hispanic.

The Oncomine TCR Beta short-read assay was applied to DNA of cultured CD4+ T cells. It was from cultured CD4+ T cells that genomic DNA was extracted. TCRdb passed the PCR reads through MiXCR, listing each CDR3 protein once. The table shows under 7,500 distinct CDR3 sequences, with about 73% occurring only once. The treatment is: roughly 11-day PBMC culture with coronavirus spike peptide pools or control peptides (ViraFEST assay). The sequence derives from a human donor who had recovered from COVID-19. The V and J genes are TRBV2 and TRBJ1-5; a weak D match, TRBD1 (5 bases). The specimen was CD4+ T cells from blood, cultured in vitro. In DNA, the CDR3 is TGTGCCAGCAGTGTCCGGACATTTGGCAATCAGCCCCAGCATTTT. The encoded protein is CASSVRTFGNQPQHF.